Listed below are T cell receptor beta chains from one sample, sequenced in a study of T cell responses to AZD1222 COVID-19 vaccine. Produced via immunoSEQ multiplex PCR; TCRdb's table is partial and in-frame only. The sample includes around 120,000 clones, about 92% seen only once; the top ten take 5%. Sample: peripheral blood, taken 28 days after the second AZD1222 dose. These receptors came from an adult who received the AZD1222 COVID-19 vaccine. Both conserved end residues are part of each CDR3. D genes are given only for firm matches. Rows may omit the clone size; those that give it use once, few, many or a size class.

d_call	clone_size	j_call	v_call	cdr3_nt	cdr3_aa
TRBD2	few	TRBJ2-1	TRBV20-1	TGCAGTGCCAGTGGACTAGCCCACCAAAATGAGCAGTTCTTC	CSASGLAHQNEQFF
NA	NA	TRBJ1-1	TRBV14	TGTGCCAGCAGCCAGGGGGTGAGGAACACTGAAGCTTTCTTT	CASSQGVRNTEAFF
NA	NA	TRBJ2-3	TRBV2	TGTGCCAGCAGAGACCGAGGGAACATAGATACGCAGTATTTT	CASRDRGNIDTQYF
NA	few	TRBJ1-1	TRBV18	TGTGCCAGTCGAACCATGAACACTGAAGCTTTCTTT	CASRTMNTEAFF
NA	NA	TRBJ1-2	TRBV7-8	TGTGCCAGCAGCTTAGGGCGGGACTCCCCCTACACCTTC	CASSLGRDSPYTF
NA	NA	TRBJ1-2	TRBV29-1	TGCAGCGTCGAGGGGATTGACTATGGCTACACCTTC	CSVEGIDYGYTF
TRBD1	NA	TRBJ1-1	TRBV5-4	TGTGCCAGCAGAGGACAGGGTAGGGGTACTGAAGCTTTCTTT	CASRGQGRGTEAFF
NA	NA	TRBJ2-2	TRBV6-5	TGTGCCAGCAGTTACAGACCAAGCACCGGGGAGCTGTTTTTT	CASSYRPSTGELFF
TRBD2	NA	TRBJ2-1	TRBV4-2	TGTGCCAGCAGCCAAGTCGGGGGGGACTACAATGAGCAGTTCTTC	CASSQVGGDYNEQFF
NA	NA	TRBJ1-1	TRBV6-2/TRBV6-3	TGTGCCAGCAGTTACTTGGGTAGGGGTTTGGGCACTGAAGCTTTCTTT	CASSYLGRGLGTEAFF
TRBD1	NA	TRBJ1-4	TRBV4-3	TGCGCCAGCAGCCAAGGGACAGGGGGGGGCGAAAAACTGTTTTTT	CASSQGTGGGEKLFF
TRBD2	NA	TRBJ2-3	TRBV7-9	TGTGCCAGCAGCGCCGGGACTAGCGGGAGTGCAGATACGCAGTATTTT	CASSAGTSGSADTQYF
NA	NA	TRBJ1-3	TRBV4-3	TGCGCCAGCAGCCAAGATTCCTCCCTCATAGCTGGAAACACCATATATTTT	CASSQDSSLIAGNTIYF
NA	NA	TRBJ1-5	TRBV15	TGTGCCACCAGCAGAGGACAGCCGAATAGCAATCAGCCCCAGCATTTT	CATSRGQPNSNQPQHF
NA	NA	TRBJ1-3	TRBV5-1	TGCGCCAGCAGCTTGGCCCTTAACTCTGGAAACACCATATATTTT	CASSLALNSGNTIYF
TRBD1	NA	TRBJ1-2	TRBV6-2/TRBV6-3	TGTGCCAGCAGTTACCTCGGCAGGGGGCACTATGGCTACACCTTC	CASSYLGRGHYGYTF
NA	NA	TRBJ2-3	TRBV13	TGTGCCAGCAGATTGGGTGGTCGTAGGGCAGATACGCAGTATTTT	CASRLGGRRADTQYF
NA	NA	TRBJ1-1	TRBV27	TGTGCCAGCAGTTTAGAGGTGAACACTGAAGCTTTCTTT	CASSLEVNTEAFF
NA	NA	TRBJ2-2	TRBV7-8	TGTGCCAGCAGCTTGCCGACAGGCAACACCGGGGAGCTGTTTTTT	CASSLPTGNTGELFF
NA	NA	TRBJ2-1	TRBV29-1	TGCAGCGGGGGGACCTCCTATGAGCAGTTCTTC	CSGGTSYEQFF
NA	NA	TRBJ1-1	TRBV9	TGTGCCAGCAGCGTACACCAGGGAGGGGTGAACACTGAAGCTTTCTTT	CASSVHQGGVNTEAFF
NA	NA	TRBJ1-1	TRBV7-9	TGTGCCAGCAGCTTAGCAGGGGGGAACACTGAAGCTTTCTTT	CASSLAGGNTEAFF
NA	NA	TRBJ1-1	TRBV6-5	TGTGCCAGCAGTTACGGTGACAACACTGAAGCTTTCTTT	CASSYGDNTEAFF
NA	NA	TRBJ2-5	TRBV13	TGTGCCAGCAGCCGGGATTTGTGGGAGACCCAGTACTTC	CASSRDLWETQYF
NA	NA	TRBJ1-2	TRBV5-6	TGTGCCAGCAGGGAAGCCGGCCAAGCCTATGGCTACACCTTC	CASREAGQAYGYTF
TRBD2	NA	TRBJ2-7	TRBV6-5	TGTGCCAGCAGGCCAGCGGGAGAAATATACGAGCAGTACTTC	CASRPAGEIYEQYF
NA	once	TRBJ1-1	TRBV10-3	TGTGCCATCAGTGTTGGGCTATCAATGAACACTGAAGCTTTCTTT	CAISVGLSMNTEAFF
NA	NA	TRBJ2-2	TRBV7-7	TGTGCCAGCAGCTTATCCCTGAGCAAGGCCGGGGAGCTGTTTTTT	CASSLSLSKAGELFF
TRBD1	NA	TRBJ1-2	TRBV2	TGTGCCAGCCTACAGGGGGATTATGGCTACACCTTC	CASLQGDYGYTF
TRBD2	NA	TRBJ2-3	TRBV5-6	TGTGCCAGCAGCTCTCGACTAGCGGGGGGCCGCACAGATACGCAGTATTTT	CASSSRLAGGRTDTQYF
NA	NA	TRBJ1-1	TRBV5-6	TGTGCCAGCAGCTTAGACACTGAAGCTTTCTTT	CASSLDTEAFF
TRBD2	NA	TRBJ2-5	TRBV6-2/TRBV6-3	TGTGCCAGCAGGCCTTGGACTAGCGGGAGGGGTGAGACCCAGTACTTC	CASRPWTSGRGETQYF
NA	NA	TRBJ1-2	TRBV6-5	TGTGCCAGCAGGGAGGACCGGGGGGGCTACACCTTC	CASREDRGGYTF
NA	NA	TRBJ1-2	TRBV6-2/TRBV6-3	TGTGCCAGCAGCATCCTTGTTGCCGCTGGTGGCTACACCTTC	CASSILVAAGGYTF
NA	NA	TRBJ2-3	TRBV20-1	TGCAGTGCTAGGAATGGGACGCAGTATTTT	CSARNGTQYF
TRBD1	NA	TRBJ2-7	TRBV28	TGTGCCAGCAGTTTTGCGGACAGGGGGGGCGAGCAGTACTTC	CASSFADRGGEQYF
NA	NA	TRBJ1-1	TRBV11-3	TGTGCCAGCAGCTTAGGGGGCAACACTGAAGCTTTCTTT	CASSLGGNTEAFF
NA	NA	TRBJ1-6	TRBV28	TGTGCCACCAGGGGAAATTCACCCCTCCACTTT	CATRGNSPLHF
TRBD2	NA	TRBJ2-1	TRBV3-1/TRBV3-2	TGTGCCAGCAGTCAGACTAGCGGGGGGGCAGTCAATGAGCAGTTCTTC	CASSQTSGGAVNEQFF
TRBD1	few	TRBJ2-2	TRBV5-1	TGCGCCAGCAGGACAGGGGGCGGTGGACGGACCGGGGAGCTGTTTTTT	CASRTGGGGRTGELFF
NA	NA	TRBJ2-1	TRBV3-1/TRBV3-2	TGTGCCAGCAGCCCTCGGGGGGCTCTCTCCTACAATGAGCAGTTCTTC	CASSPRGALSYNEQFF
NA	NA	TRBJ2-7	TRBV10-2	TGCGCCAGCAAGGCGGGCCTCAGCTCCTACGAGCAGTACTTC	CASKAGLSSYEQYF
TRBD2	NA	TRBJ2-7	TRBV3-1/TRBV3-2	TGTGCCAGCAGTCAAAAATATAGCGGGCCGTCCTACGAGCAGTACTTC	CASSQKYSGPSYEQYF
NA	NA	TRBJ2-1	TRBV7-8	TGTGCCAGCAGCTTTAGGGGCTACAATGAGCAGTTCTTC	CASSFRGYNEQFF
TRBD2	NA	TRBJ2-3	TRBV10-3	TGTGCCATCAGTGGACTAGCCGATAGCACAGATACGCAGTATTTT	CAISGLADSTDTQYF
NA	NA	TRBJ2-1	TRBV11-2	TGTGCCAGCAGCCACTTCCGGGATTCCCGAAATGAGCAGTTCTTC	CASSHFRDSRNEQFF
NA	NA	TRBJ1-3	TRBV3-1/TRBV3-2	TGTGCCAGCAGCCAAGAGGACCGTGGAAACACCATATATTTT	CASSQEDRGNTIYF
NA	NA	TRBJ2-1	TRBV5-1	TGCGCCAGCGGTACAGCGGGCGAAAATGAGCAGTTCTTC	CASGTAGENEQFF
NA	NA	TRBJ2-5	TRBV2	TGTGCCAGCAGTGGAGATGGGGCGCCGGAGACCCAGTACTTC	CASSGDGAPETQYF
TRBD1	NA	TRBJ1-2	TRBV6-1	TGTGCCAGCAGTGAAGTACAGGGGTTGAACTATGGCTACACCTTC	CASSEVQGLNYGYTF
NA	few	TRBJ1-2	TRBV2	TGTGCCAGACCTCAGTCAAACTATGGCTACACCTTC	CARPQSNYGYTF
TRBD2	NA	TRBJ2-3	TRBV3-1/TRBV3-2	TGTGCCAGCAGCCAAACTAGCGGGTCTTTCGCGGGCACAGATACGCAGTATTTT	CASSQTSGSFAGTDTQYF